Each of the 29 T cell receptor beta chains below was sequenced from the same sample in a study of T cells after yellow fever vaccination. In TCRdb, the 5' RACE reads were re-called with MiXCR into one record per CDR3 protein. This table has roughly 56,000 distinct CDR3 sequences, about 5.6% appearing once. The sample consisted of PBMCs, either bulk or a sorted T-cell subset (CD4+, CD8+, memory, or dextramer-sorted; not recorded which), taken on the day of the yellow fever booster vaccination. Every receptor here comes from a man aged 18 to 29 who received the YFV17D yellow fever vaccine.

This clonotype appeared many times. This sequence joins TRBV6-2 or TRBV6-3 and TRBJ1-5, with 7 bases that match TRBD1. Germline assignment: CDR1 MNHEY and CDR2 SVGEGT. CDR3 length equals 15 residues. The junction had 5 bases not matched to a gene; V was cut back by 2 bases and J by 4 bases. The CDR3 coding sequence is TGTGCCAGCAGTTACGAGGGGGCTTGGAATCAGCCCCAGCATTTT. It specifies CASSYEGAWNQPQHF.

CDR3 in DNA: TGTGCCAGCAGTCATCTGACAGCCCAAGAGACCCAGTACTTC. Protein product: CASSHLTAQETQYF. The chain uses TRBV5-6 and TRBJ2-5; perhaps TRBD1 as D (5 bases). This CDR3 comprises 14 residues. Per the germline V gene, CDR1 is SGHDT and CDR2 is YYEEEE. The ends were cut back, 5 bases at V and 1 base at J, with 12 bases in the middle.

With regard to this clonotype: This may be a read error: a much more frequent sequence differs by one nucleotide. For the CDR3, the DNA is TGTGCCGGCAGCCCAACTAGCGGGGGCGGGGATACGCAGTATTTT. Translated, it gives CAGSPTSGGGDTQYF. The V call is TRBV7-2, the J call TRBJ2-3; 11 bases are shared with TRBD2. Germline CDR1 reads SGHTA; CDR2 reads FQGNSA. The CDR3 has 15 residues.

This clonotype came up many times. V gene TRBV20-1 combines with J gene TRBJ2-1, with D possibly being TRBD2 (6 bases). This CDR3 spans 14 amino acids. Per the germline V gene, CDR1 is DFQATT and CDR2 is SNEGSKA (reference sequence). V shed 4 bases and J shed 2 bases, with 12 bases lying between them. CDR3 loop: CSAKASEAYNEQFF. CDR3 DNA: TGCAGTGCTAAGGCTAGCGAAGCCTACAATGAGCAGTTCTTC.

This clonotype has ten or more counts. This chain joins TRBV29-1 and TRBJ2-3, with 14 bases identical to TRBD2. J gave up 6 bases and V 6 bases, and 5 bases lay outside the gene matches. The CDR3 sequence is 14 residues long. CDR1 is SQVTM, CDR2 ANQGSEA, per germline. As DNA, the CDR3 is TGCAGCGTGGAGACTAGCGGGGGGGCGGATACGCAGTATTTT. Encoded protein: CSVETSGGADTQYF.

This clonotype was detected many times. The CDR3 sequence is CASSPPGLAYEQYF. The CDR3 DNA follows: TGTGCCAGCAGTCCGCCGGGACTAGCCTACGAGCAGTACTTC. The genes are TRBV12-3 or TRBV12-4 and TRBJ2-7; TRBD2 agrees at 8 bases. The V gene end was trimmed by 5 bases and the J gene end by 2 bases; junction bases not matched to a gene: 5. The CDR3 length is 14 residues.

V gene TRBV7-2 combines with J gene TRBJ2-7; TRBD1 might be the D (6 bases). The CDR3 consists of 14 residues. In germline, CDR1 is SGHTA, CDR2 FQGNSA. Deletions cut 1 base from V and 3 bases from J, with 10 bases between. CDR3 bases: TGTGCCAGCAGCTTAGAGAGGACAGACTACGAGCAGTACGTC. This codes for CASSLERTDYEQYV.

The sample holds many counts of this clonotype. The CDR3 DNA is TGCGCCAGCAGCCAAGAAGATGGCTACGAGCAGTACTTC. This translates into CASSQEDGYEQYF. V usage is TRBV4-1 and J usage is TRBJ2-7; D gene unclear. Germline values: CDR1 MGHRA, CDR2 YSYEKL. The CDR3 has 13 amino acids. V shed 0 bases and J shed 3 bases, with 6 bases lying between them.

This clonotype was seen more than once but under ten times. The chain couples TRBV27 to TRBJ1-5; 8 bases line up with TRBD1. V lost 6 bases, J lost 0 bases, and 4 bases stayed unmatched. The CDR3 is made up of 15 amino acids. CDR1 is MNHEY, CDR2 SMNVEV, per germline (reference sequence). The CDR3 loop reads CASRDRDYSNQPQHF. In nucleotides, the CDR3 is TGTGCCAGCAGGGACAGGGACTATAGCAATCAGCCCCAGCATTTT.

In its sample, this clonotype was seen many times. At one end, the junction sequence differs from germline, possibly due to a read error. The rearrangement links TRBV24-1 to TRBJ2-5; D remains ambiguous. The CDR3 contains 12 residues. Germline assignment: CDR1 KGHDR and CDR2 SFDVKD. CDR3 nucleotides: TGTGCCACCGGTGACCCCGGGGAGACCCAGTACTTC. Its translation: CATGDPGETQYF.

This clonotype was observed a few times. The CDR3 loop reads CAWSGTLLEGYTF. CDR3 nucleotides: TGTGCCTGGAGTGGGACCTTATTGGAGGGCTACACCTTC. The chain recombines TRBV30 with TRBJ1-2; D is unresolved. Trimming shortened V by 1 base and J by 8 bases, and 14 bases separated the two germline ends. The germline CDR1 and CDR2 sequences are GTSNPN and SVGIG (reference sequence). The CDR3 sequence is 13 residues long.

A few counts support this clonotype. The chain couples TRBV10-3 to TRBJ1-5; D might be TRBD1 (6 bases). This CDR3 has 14 residues. Germline V gene data show CDR1 as ENHRY and CDR2 as SYGVKD. Trimming stripped 6 bases from V and 2 bases from J, with 11 bases between. The CDR3, as DNA: TGTGCCATCAGAAACAGGGAGGGCAATCAGCCCCAGCATTTT. Translating gives CAIRNREGNQPQHF.

This clonotype was seen at least ten times. This chain joins TRBV4-3 and TRBJ1-1; D is undetermined. CDR3 length equals 15 residues. Trimming removed 1 base from V and 1 base from J, with 10 bases in between. CDR1 and CDR2 from the germline V gene are LGHNA and YSLEER. The CDR3 DNA reads as TGCGCCAGCAGCCAAGGGAAAGTCCCGAACACTGAAGCTTTCTTT. Encoded protein: CASSQGKVPNTEAFF.

This clonotype showed up many times. The rearrangement uses TRBV7-9 and TRBJ2-1, with 7 bases identical to TRBD1. V trimming: 1 base; J trimming: 8 bases; junction bases outside the gene matches: 8. In germline, CDR1 is SEHNR, CDR2 FQNEAQ (reference sequence). The CDR3 is 15 amino acids. The chain's CDR3 is CASSLDRGWTDEQFF. Written as DNA, the CDR3 is TGTGCCAGCAGCTTAGACAGGGGTTGGACGGATGAGCAGTTCTTC.

This clonotype was counted ten times or more. The chain uses TRBV4-1 and TRBJ1-1, with 8 bases matching TRBD1. Trimming took 5 bases from V and 1 from J; bases not matched to a gene: 6. The germline CDR1 and CDR2 sequences are MGHRA and YSYEKL. CDR3 length: 15 amino acids. CDR3 residues: CASSSPGQENTEAFF. The CDR3 region has the DNA TGCGCCAGCAGCTCTCCGGGACAGGAGAACACTGAAGCTTTCTTT.

This clonotype was recorded many times. The V call is TRBV7-9, the J call TRBJ2-1, with 11 nucleotides matching TRBD2. J gave up 0 bases and V 5 bases, and 9 bases lay outside the gene matches. Looked up from germline, CDR1 is SEHNR and CDR2 is FQNEAQ (reference sequence). The CDR3 spans 18 residues. The chain's CDR3 is CASSPSGLADFSYNEQFF. The CDR3, as DNA: TGTGCCAGCAGCCCATCGGGACTAGCGGACTTCTCCTACAATGAGCAGTTCTTC.

This clonotype was observed many times. The chain is built from TRBV6-2 or TRBV6-3 and TRBJ2-1, with 14 bases fitting TRBD2. In germline, CDR1 is MNHEY, CDR2 SVGEGT. The V gene end was trimmed by 1 base and the J gene end by 4 bases; junction bases not matched to a gene: 9. This CDR3 has 19 residues. The CDR3 loop reads CASSYFSGTSGGGYNEQFF. CDR3 bases: TGTGCCAGCAGTTACTTCTCCGGGACTAGCGGGGGAGGGTACAATGAGCAGTTCTTC.

The chain couples TRBV4-1 to TRBJ2-2, with a possible D match to TRBD2 (6 bases). The CDR3 has 16 residues. From germline, CDR1 is MGHRA and CDR2 YSYEKL. The V end was cut by 3 bases, the J end by 6 bases, with 17 bases between. Here the CDR3 reads CASSHPQGGRAGELFF. In DNA, the CDR3 is TGCGCCAGCAGCCATCCCCAGGGAGGACGCGCCGGGGAGCTGTTTTTT.

Ten or more counts support this clonotype. The rearrangement links TRBV10-3 to TRBJ2-2; D possibly corresponds to TRBD1 (5 bases). The CDR3 spans 13 residues. The germline gives CDR1 ENHRY, CDR2 SYGVKD. Trimming pared 5 bases from V and 7 bases from J, leaving 11 bases between. The CDR3 reads CAISSQGGGELFF. The CDR3, as DNA: TGTGCCATCAGTTCCCAGGGTGGCGGGGAGCTGTTTTTT.

The gene calls are TRBV12-5 and TRBJ1-4, with D possibly TRBD1 on 6 matching bases. The CDR3 totals 14 residues. Germline assignment: CDR1 LGHNT and CDR2 FRNRAP. V was shortened by 4 bases and J by 7 bases, with 13 bases between the two germline ends. As DNA, the CDR3 is TGTGCTAGTGGTTCCCTCAGGGGCCCTGAAAAACTGTTTTTT. Protein: CASGSLRGPEKLFF.

This clonotype was seen many times. The chain uses TRBV4-3 and TRBJ2-7; D is perhaps TRBD1 (6 bases). V lost 0 bases, J lost 3 bases, and 15 bases lay in between. The CDR3 is 16 amino acids. Germline CDR1 LGHNA, CDR2 YSLEER. In DNA, the CDR3 is TGCGCCAGCAGCCAAGACCGAGGGGGACCGTACTACGAGCAGTACTTC. Encoded protein: CASSQDRGGPYYEQYF.

A few counts support this clonotype. The chain recombines TRBV19 with TRBJ1-1, with D possibly TRBD1 on 5 matching bases. Per the germline V gene, CDR1 is LNHDA and CDR2 is SQIVND (reference sequence). The ends were cut back, 3 bases at V and 4 bases at J, with 9 bases in the middle. This CDR3 comprises 13 residues. CDR3 coding DNA: TGTGCCAGTAGTATGCAGGGAGCCACTGAAGCTTTCTTT. It translates to CASSMQGATEAFF.

This clonotype was counted ten times or more. The rearrangement joins TRBV29-1 to TRBJ1-3; D unclear. Germline V gene data show CDR1 as SQVTM and CDR2 as ANQGSEA. Trimming removed 5 bases at V and 0 bases at J, with 14 bases between. The CDR3 contains 15 residues. In DNA, the CDR3 is TGCAGCGTTCGTGACCCAACTTCCTCTGGAAACACCATATATTTT. This encodes CSVRDPTSSGNTIYF.

The sample holds many counts of this clonotype. The chain uses TRBV4-3 and TRBJ2-1; tentatively, D is TRBD2 (5 bases). Germline assignment: CDR1 LGHNA and CDR2 YSLEER. This CDR3 contains 17 residues. With 1 base removed from V and 0 bases from J, the gap between germline ends came to 13 bases. CDR3 sequence reads: CASSQGAVSRSYNEQFF. The CDR3, as DNA: TGCGCCAGCAGCCAAGGAGCGGTTTCCCGCTCCTACAATGAGCAGTTCTTC.

This clonotype turned up a few times. V is TRBV29-1 and J is TRBJ1-5; 10 bases are a match to TRBD1. Unmatched junction bases numbered 7, after V lost 7 bases and J lost 4 bases. CDR3 size: 14 residues. Germline V gene sequence: CDR1 SQVTM, CDR2 ANQGSEA. This chain's CDR3 is CSASKGQGNQPQHF. For the CDR3, the DNA is TGCAGCGCGTCAAAGGGACAGGGGAATCAGCCCCAGCATTTT. The full variable domain, completed using reference TRBV29-1 and TRBJ1-5, is SAVISQKPSRDICQRGTSLTIQCQVDSQVTMMFWYRQQPGQSLTLIATANQGSEATYESGFVIDKFPISRPNLTFSTLTVSNMSPEDSSIYLCSASKGQGNQPQHFGDGTRLSIL.

At least ten counts were recorded for this clonotype. V and J are TRBV6-6 and TRBJ1-3; 7 nucleotides agree with TRBD1. This CDR3 contains 14 residues. The V segment lost 10 bases and the J segment 4 bases; nucleotides outside the gene matches: 10. Per germline, CDR1 MNHNY and CDR2 SVGAGI (reference sequence). CDR3 protein: CAIRSAGGGNTIYF. The CDR3 DNA follows: TGTGCCATCCGGTCGGCAGGGGGAGGAAACACCATATATTTT.

A word on this clonotype: A much larger clone lies a single base off, so this may be a read error. The V gene is TRBV7-2, the J gene TRBJ1-1; D not certain. The length of the CDR3 is 13 residues. Germline V CDR1 and CDR2: SGHTA, FQGNSA. The V gene lost 1 base and the J gene lost 11 bases, with 14 bases spanning the gap. This chain's CDR3 is CASSLVSAVRAFF. The CDR3 region has the DNA TGTGCCAGCAGCTTAGTGTCGGCGGTACGTGCTTTCTTT.

This clonotype was seen repeatedly, ten times or more. The gene calls are TRBV11-2 and TRBJ2-5; D ambiguous. Germline V gives CDR1 SGHAT, CDR2 FQNNGV. The CDR3 has 12 amino acids. Trimming took 6 bases from V and 3 from J, leaving 8 bases between them. The DNA for the CDR3 is TGTGCCAGCAGTAGCCGAGAAGAGACCCAGTACTTC. It translates to CASSSREETQYF. Full variable domain (outside the CDR3, taken from reference TRBV11-2 and TRBJ2-5): EAGVAQSPRYKIIEKRQSVAFWCNPISGHATLYWYQQILGQGPKLLIQFQNNGVVDDSQLPKDRFSAERLKGVDSTLKIQPAKLEDSAVYLCASSSREETQYFGPGTRLLVL.

This clonotype was seen ten or more times. The J gene is TRBJ1-2, the V gene TRBV12-3 or TRBV12-4, with D unclear. V was cut by 2 bases and J by 2 bases, with 9 bases left in between. This CDR3 is 14 amino acids long. The CDR3 DNA reads TGTGCCAGCAGTTTATTAGGCGGGAACTATGGCTACACCTTC. It codes for CASSLLGGNYGYTF.